Sequencing of this TCR beta chain was carried out in a study of regulatory T cells in long-lasting Graves disease. Background on the study: Antithyroid drug use was under 3 months in newly diagnosed Graves' patients.

Both iRepertoire HTBI primers and Arm-PCR of CDR3 regions were used to build the TCR beta libraries. TCRdb itself ran the multiplex PCR reads through MiXCR, one entry per CDR3 protein. Found here are about 320,000 distinct CDR3 sequences, more than 15% of them singletons; the top ten hold about 39%. This clonotype came up many times. Time point in this sample: newly diagnosed GD, antithyroid drugs for less than 3 months. Scientists built the TCR library using RNA that was extracted from PBMCs. Sample: peripheral blood mononuclear cells (PBMCs), taken at new diagnosis, from a patient treated with antithyroid drugs. The clonotype originates from a female donor with Graves disease.

CDR3 bases: TGTGCCAGCAGCCAAGGTTCCAGGGGAACTGAAGCTTTCTTT. It translates to CASSQGSRGTEAFF. The V and J genes are TRBV3-1 and TRBJ1-1, with a weak D call TRBD1 (6 bases). CDR1 and CDR2 from the germline V gene are LGHDT and YNNKEL (reference sequence). The CDR3 has 14 residues. Trimming took off 1 base at V and 5 bases at J, with 11 bases between the two ends.